This T cell receptor (beta chain) was identified during a study of blood T cell repertoires in COVID-19. Allocation to cohorts depended on clinical history reported by the participants. Recovered Cohort 3 donors showed two negative PCRs, clearance, or symptom resolution. V was clipped by 3 bases and J by 2 bases, with 8 bases between them. Germline CDR1 is MDHEN and CDR2 is SYDVKM. The CDR3 totals 14 residues. Authors' data handling: Amplification of reference gene primers was used by the study to estimate nucleated cell counts. The repertoire was sequenced with immunoSEQ multiplex PCR; TCRdb's copy has only in-frame clones and lacks some. D and trimming come from the DNA, and the V and J calls and clone size come from that table. The sample lists about 250,000 clones, approximately 90% occurring once.

The sample consisted of PBMCs or T cells enriched from blood (not recorded which). The J gene is TRBJ1-3, the V gene TRBV28; no definite D call. The receptor was derived from a man aged 35-49 years who had recovered from COVID-19. CDR3 bases: TGTGCCAGCAGTTTTCCCGGGACTGGAAACACCATATATTTT. Encoded protein: CASSFPGTGNTIYF.